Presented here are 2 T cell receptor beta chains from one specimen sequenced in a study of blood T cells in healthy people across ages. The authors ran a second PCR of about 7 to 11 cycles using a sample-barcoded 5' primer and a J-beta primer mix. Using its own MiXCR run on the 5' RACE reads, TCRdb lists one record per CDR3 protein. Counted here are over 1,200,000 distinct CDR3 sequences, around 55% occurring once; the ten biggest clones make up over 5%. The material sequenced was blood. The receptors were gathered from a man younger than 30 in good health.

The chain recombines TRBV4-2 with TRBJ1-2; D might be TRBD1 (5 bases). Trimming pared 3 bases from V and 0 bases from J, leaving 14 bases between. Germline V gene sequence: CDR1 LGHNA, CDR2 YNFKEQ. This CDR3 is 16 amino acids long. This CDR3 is CASSHRVGATNYGYTF. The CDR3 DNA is TGTGCCAGCAGCCACAGGGTTGGCGCTACTAACTATGGCTACACCTTC.

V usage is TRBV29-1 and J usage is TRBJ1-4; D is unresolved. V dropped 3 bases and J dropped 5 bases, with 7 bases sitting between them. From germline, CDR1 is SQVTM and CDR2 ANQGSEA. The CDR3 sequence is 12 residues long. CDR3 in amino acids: CSVEERNEKLFF. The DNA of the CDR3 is TGCAGCGTTGAGGAGAGGAATGAAAAACTGTTTTTT.